These 3 T cell receptor beta chains were all obtained from the same sample, sequenced in a study of T cells in Graves' hyperthyroidism and ophthalmopathy. RNA transcripts gave rise to amplified TCR beta CDR3 regions. HTBI primers drove first-round RT-PCR of the TCR CDR3. MiXCR, run by TCRdb on the multiplex PCR reads, gives a single entry per CDR3 protein. The table records under 450,000 distinct CDR3 sequences, approximately 14% of them present only once. Sequenced material: blood. All receptors come from a woman aged 18-29 years with Graves' hyperthyroidism.

At least ten counts were recorded for this clonotype. This chain joins TRBV28 and TRBJ2-7, with D tentatively TRBD1 or TRBD2 (5 bases each). Trimming removed 4 bases from V and 5 bases from J, with 21 bases in between. Germline V CDR1 and CDR2: MDHEN, SYDVKM. The CDR3 contains 16 residues. For the CDR3, the DNA is TGTGCCAGCAGTTCGACCGGGACCCGGAAGGGGCACGAGCAGTACTTC. Translated: CASSSTGTRKGHEQYF.

V is TRBV12-3 or TRBV12-4 and J is TRBJ2-3, with 8 bases fitting TRBD1. CDR3 length: 16 residues. V shed 5 bases, J shed 5 bases, and the junction held 12 bases outside the gene matches. The CDR3 DNA reads TGTGCCAGCAGTCCACTCGGGACAGGACGGGAAGATACGCAGTATTTT. Residues: CASSPLGTGREDTQYF.

This clonotype was observed at least ten times. The V and J genes are TRBV6-2 or TRBV6-3 and TRBJ2-1, with TRBD2 identical over 7 bases. The CDR3 length is 16 residues. J was trimmed by 5 bases and V by 6 bases; bases with no gene match: 13. Germline V gene lookup returns CDR1 MNHEY and CDR2 SVGEGT. The CDR3 DNA sequence: TGTGCCAGCAGCTGGCCCTCCCTTGGGGGGGACAATGAGCAGTTCTTC. It is translated as CASSWPSLGGDNEQFF.